A selection of T cell receptor beta chains follows, all from one sample in a study of T cells in Graves' hyperthyroidism and ophthalmopathy. TCRdb passed the multiplex PCR reads through MiXCR, listing each CDR3 protein once. The sample records approximately 400,000 distinct CDR3 sequences, 11% to 15% being singletons. Sequencing used blood. These receptors were collected from a middle-aged man with Graves' ophthalmopathy. Each CDR3 is given with its conserved first and last residue. A D gene is named only where the DNA matches it firmly. Clone size is stated in some rows and not others, as once, few, many or a class when expanded.

>TRBJ2-1|few|TRBD2|TRBV5-1
CASTSWAGGGNEQFF
TGCGCCAGCACCTCCTGGGCGGGAGGTGGAAATGAGCAGTTCTTC
>TRBJ2-5|many|-|TRBV7-9
CASSLQAVGETQYF
TGTGCCAGCAGCTTACAAGCTGTCGGGGAGACCCAGTACTTC
>TRBJ2-5|-|-|TRBV5-1
CASSLESQETQYF
TGCGCCAGCAGCTTGGAGAGCCAAGAGACCCAGTACTTC
>TRBJ2-5|many|-|TRBV7-8
CASSLSSGVLWTQYF
TGTGCCAGCAGCTTATCATCCGGGGTTTTGTGGACCCAGTACTTC
>TRBJ2-7|-|-|TRBV29-1
CSVLYGTEISYEQYF
TGCAGCGTCCTATACGGAACAGAAATCTCCTACGAGCAGTACTTC
>TRBJ1-2|many|TRBD1|TRBV10-3
CAISGNTGEYGYTF
TGTGCCATCAGTGGAAATACAGGGGAGTATGGCTACACCTTC
>TRBJ2-1|few|-|TRBV18
CASSPLQNSVGYPGYHEQFF
TGTGCCAGCTCACCACTACAAAATTCCGTTGGGTATCCAGGGTACCATGAGCAGTTCTTC
>TRBJ2-7|many|-|TRBV20-1
CSASSEFNEQYF
TGCAGTGCTAGTAGCGAGTTCAACGAGCAGTACTTC
>TRBJ2-7|many|-|TRBV28
CASLNTQGYEQYF
TGTGCCAGCTTAAACACTCAGGGCTACGAGCAGTACTTC
>TRBJ2-7|many|-|TRBV27
CASSLGGGSSSYEQYF
TGTGCCAGCAGTTTAGGAGGCGGGTCGAGCTCCTACGAGCAGTACTTC
>TRBJ2-2|-|TRBD2|TRBV19
CASSTGLAGVDANTGELFF
TGTGCCAGTAGTACGGGACTAGCGGGAGTAGACGCGAACACCGGGGAGCTGTTTTTT
>TRBJ2-2|-|-|TRBV12-3/TRBV12-4
CASSFVTPGELFF
TGTGCCAGCAGTTTTGTGACGCCCGGGGAGCTGTTTTTT
>TRBJ1-3|many|TRBD1|TRBV13
CASSARDRDFSGNTIYF
TGTGCCAGCAGCGCCCGGGACAGGGACTTCTCTGGAAACACCATATATTTT
>TRBJ2-1|many|-|TRBV20-1
CSARALGASSYNEQFF
TGCAGTGCTAGAGCTTTGGGGGCGTCCTCCTACAATGAGCAGTTCTTC
>TRBJ1-1|-|-|TRBV12-3/TRBV12-4
CASSLGKRRSTEAFF
TGTGCCAGCAGTTTGGGGAAACGGAGATCAACTGAAGCTTTCTTT
>TRBJ2-5|few|TRBD1|TRBV7-8
CASSRQGSQETQYF
TGTGCCAGCAGCAGACAGGGGTCCCAAGAGACCCAGTACTTC
>TRBJ2-1|many|-|TRBV29-1
CSVEVGGSASEQFF
TGCAGCGTTGAAGTAGGTGGGTCGGCAAGTGAGCAGTTCTTC
>TRBJ2-1|many|TRBD1|TRBV11-1
CASSSGTESSYNEQFF
TGTGCCAGCAGCTCCGGGACAGAGTCCTCCTACAATGAGCAGTTCTTC
>TRBJ2-1|few|-|TRBV7-9
CASRTGFSYNEQFF
TGTGCCAGCAGAACAGGATTCTCCTACAATGAGCAGTTCTTC
>TRBJ1-5|many|-|TRBV27
CASSLSRNQPQHF
TGTGCCAGCAGTTTAAGCAGGAATCAGCCCCAGCATTTT
>TRBJ1-1|-|-|TRBV5-1
CASSLAGAINTEAFF
TGCGCCAGCAGCTTAGCAGGGGCCATAAACACTGAAGCTTTCTTT
>TRBJ1-2|-|-|TRBV27
CASSRGVRSSGYTF
TGTGCCAGCAGTAGGGGAGTACGGTCTAGTGGCTACACCTTC
>TRBJ1-3|many|TRBD1|TRBV7-8
CASSPRGTGSGNTIYF
TGTGCCAGCAGCCCCCGGGGGACAGGGTCAGGAAACACCATATATTTT
>TRBJ2-6|few|-|TRBV5-1
CASSFEGSGANVLTF
TGCGCCAGCAGCTTCGAAGGGTCTGGGGCCAACGTCCTGACTTTC